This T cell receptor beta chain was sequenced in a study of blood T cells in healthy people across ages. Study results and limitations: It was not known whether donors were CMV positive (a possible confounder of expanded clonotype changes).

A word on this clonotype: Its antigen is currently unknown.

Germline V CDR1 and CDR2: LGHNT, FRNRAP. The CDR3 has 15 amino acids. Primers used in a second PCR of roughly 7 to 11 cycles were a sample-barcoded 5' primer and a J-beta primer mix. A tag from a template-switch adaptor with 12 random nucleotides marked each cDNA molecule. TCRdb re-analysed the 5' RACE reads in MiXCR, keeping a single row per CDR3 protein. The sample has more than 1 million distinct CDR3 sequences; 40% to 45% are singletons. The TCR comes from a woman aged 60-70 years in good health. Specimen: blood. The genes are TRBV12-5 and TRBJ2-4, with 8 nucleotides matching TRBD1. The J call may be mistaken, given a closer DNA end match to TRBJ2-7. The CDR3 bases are TGTGCTAGTGGTTTGGGTGGGACAGGAATCTACGAGCAGTACTTC. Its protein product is CASGLGGTGIYEQYF.